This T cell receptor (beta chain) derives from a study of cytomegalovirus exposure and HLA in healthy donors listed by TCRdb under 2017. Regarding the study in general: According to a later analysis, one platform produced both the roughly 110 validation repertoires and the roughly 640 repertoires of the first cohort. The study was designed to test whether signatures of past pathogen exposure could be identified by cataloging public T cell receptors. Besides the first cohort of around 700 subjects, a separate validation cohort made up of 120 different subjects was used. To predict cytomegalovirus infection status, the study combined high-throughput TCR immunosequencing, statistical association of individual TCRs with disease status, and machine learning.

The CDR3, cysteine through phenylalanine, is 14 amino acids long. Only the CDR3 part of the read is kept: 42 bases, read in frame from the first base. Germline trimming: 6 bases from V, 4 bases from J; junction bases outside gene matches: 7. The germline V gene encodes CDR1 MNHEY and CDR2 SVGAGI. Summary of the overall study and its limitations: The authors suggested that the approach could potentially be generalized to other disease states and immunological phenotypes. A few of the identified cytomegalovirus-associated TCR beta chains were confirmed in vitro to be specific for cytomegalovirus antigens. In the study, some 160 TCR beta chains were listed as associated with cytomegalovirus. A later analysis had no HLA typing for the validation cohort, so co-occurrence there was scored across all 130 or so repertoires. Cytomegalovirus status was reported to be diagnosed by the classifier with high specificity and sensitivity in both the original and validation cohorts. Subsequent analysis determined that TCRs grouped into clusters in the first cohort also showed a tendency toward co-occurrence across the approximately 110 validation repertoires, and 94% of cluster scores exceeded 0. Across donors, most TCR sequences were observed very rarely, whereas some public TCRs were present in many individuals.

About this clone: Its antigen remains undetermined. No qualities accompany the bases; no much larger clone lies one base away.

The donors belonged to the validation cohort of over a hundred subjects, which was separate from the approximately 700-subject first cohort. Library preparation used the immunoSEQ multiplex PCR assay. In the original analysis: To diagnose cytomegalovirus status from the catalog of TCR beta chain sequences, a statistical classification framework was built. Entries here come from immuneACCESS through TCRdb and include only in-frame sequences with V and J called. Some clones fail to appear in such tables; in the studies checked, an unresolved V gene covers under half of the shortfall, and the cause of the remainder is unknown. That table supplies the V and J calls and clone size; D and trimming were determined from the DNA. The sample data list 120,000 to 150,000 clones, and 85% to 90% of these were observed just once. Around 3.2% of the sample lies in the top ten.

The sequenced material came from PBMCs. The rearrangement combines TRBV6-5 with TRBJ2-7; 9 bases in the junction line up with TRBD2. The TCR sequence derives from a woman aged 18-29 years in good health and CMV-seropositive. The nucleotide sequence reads TGTGCCAGCAGCGCGACTAGCGGAATTTACGAGCAGTACTTC. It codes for CASSATSGIYEQYF.